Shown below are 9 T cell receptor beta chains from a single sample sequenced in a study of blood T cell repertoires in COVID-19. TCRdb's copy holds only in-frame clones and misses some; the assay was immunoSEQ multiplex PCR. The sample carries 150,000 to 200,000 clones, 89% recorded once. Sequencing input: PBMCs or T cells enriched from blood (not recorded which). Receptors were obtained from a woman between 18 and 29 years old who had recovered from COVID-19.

The DNA of the CDR3 is TGTGCCAGCAGCTTAGCGATAGGACAGCCTTCTGTAGGGAACAATGAGCAGTTCTTC. Translated: CASSLAIGQPSVGNNEQFF. This chain joins TRBV7-6 and TRBJ2-1; the D gene is possibly TRBD1 (6 bases). The CDR3 sequence is 19 residues long. Trimming removed 0 bases at V and 5 bases at J, with 23 bases between. Germline lookup yields CDR1 SGHVS and CDR2 FNYEAQ.

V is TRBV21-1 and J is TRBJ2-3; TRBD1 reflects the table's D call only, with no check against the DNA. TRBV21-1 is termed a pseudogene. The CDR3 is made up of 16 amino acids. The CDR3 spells CASSKGCDRGPDTQYF. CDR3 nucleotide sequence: TGTGCCAGCAGCAAAGGGTGCGACAGGGGCCCGGATACGCAGTATTTT.

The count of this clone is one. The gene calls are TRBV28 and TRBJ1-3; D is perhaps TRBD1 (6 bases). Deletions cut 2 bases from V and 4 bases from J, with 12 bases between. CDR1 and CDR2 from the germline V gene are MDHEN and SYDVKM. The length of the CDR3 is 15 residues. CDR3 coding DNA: TGTGCCAGCAGTTTAGTGGGGGCTCCGGGAAACACCATATATTTT. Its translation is CASSLVGAPGNTIYF.

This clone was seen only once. CDR3 sequence reads: CASSDPSGGELFF. CDR3 coding DNA: TGTGCCAGCAGTGACCCTAGCGGGGGGGAGCTGTTTTTT. This chain uses TRBV25-1 with TRBJ2-2; 8 bases are shared with TRBD2. The CDR3 runs to 13 residues. Trimming took 3 bases from V and 8 from J; bases not matched to a gene: 2. The germline V gene encodes CDR1 MGHDK and CDR2 SYGVNS.

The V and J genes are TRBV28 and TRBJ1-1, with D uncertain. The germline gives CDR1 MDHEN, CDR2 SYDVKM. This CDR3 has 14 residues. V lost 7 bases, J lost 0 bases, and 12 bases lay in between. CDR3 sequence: CASIVGGMNTEAFF. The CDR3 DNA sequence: TGTGCCAGCATAGTGGGAGGGATGAACACTGAAGCTTTCTTT.

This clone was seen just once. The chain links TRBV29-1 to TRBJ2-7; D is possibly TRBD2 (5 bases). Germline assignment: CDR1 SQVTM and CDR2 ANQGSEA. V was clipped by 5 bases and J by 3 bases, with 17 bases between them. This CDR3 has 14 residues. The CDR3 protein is CSVRGLKSDYEQYF. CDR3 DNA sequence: TGCAGCGTTCGCGGGCTAAAGAGTGACTACGAGCAGTACTTC.

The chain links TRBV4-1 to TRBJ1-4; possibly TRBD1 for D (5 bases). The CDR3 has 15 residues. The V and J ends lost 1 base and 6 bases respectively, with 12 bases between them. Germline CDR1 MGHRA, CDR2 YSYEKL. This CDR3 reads CASSQGWGGDEKLFF. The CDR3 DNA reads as TGCGCCAGCAGCCAAGGGTGGGGCGGGGATGAAAAACTGTTTTTT.

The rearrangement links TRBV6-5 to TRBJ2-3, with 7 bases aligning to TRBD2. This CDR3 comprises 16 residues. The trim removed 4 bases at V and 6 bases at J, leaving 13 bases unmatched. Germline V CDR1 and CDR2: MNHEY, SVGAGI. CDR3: CASSLAAGAGSDTQYF. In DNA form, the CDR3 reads TGTGCCAGCAGTTTAGCGGCGGGAGCTGGATCGGATACGCAGTATTTT.

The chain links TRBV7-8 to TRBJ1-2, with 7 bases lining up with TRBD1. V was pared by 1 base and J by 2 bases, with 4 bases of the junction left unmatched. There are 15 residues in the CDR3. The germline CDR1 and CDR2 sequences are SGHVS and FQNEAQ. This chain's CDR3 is CASSLGGTVNYGYTF. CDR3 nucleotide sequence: TGTGCCAGCAGCTTAGGCGGGACAGTCAACTATGGCTACACCTTC.